The 10 T cell receptor beta chains in this list originate from one sample, sequenced in a study of blood T cell repertoires in COVID-19 (dated by TCRdb to the early 2020s). To prepare the library, the immunoSEQ multiplex PCR assay was applied. What TCRdb holds here is the immuneACCESS table cut down to in-frame rearrangements. Part of the clones is not present; checked against another copy, under half of the missing clones reflect an unresolved V gene, and the others are unexplained. This sample holds about 200,000 clones; almost 90% were observed only once. The ten largest clones capture 1.5% to 2% of the sample. Sequenced: peripheral blood. Receptors were obtained from a young man with active or convalescent COVID-19.

V is TRBV5-1 and J is TRBJ2-3; 9 positions match TRBD2. The V and J ends lost 0 bases and 6 bases, in that order; junction bases with no gene match: 5. Germline CDR1 reads SGHRS; CDR2 reads YFSETQ. The CDR3 is 15 residues long. The CDR3 coding sequence is TGCGCCAGCAGCTTGGAGCTAGCGGGGAGGGATACGCAGTATTTT. Its translation: CASSLELAGRDTQYF.

J is TRBJ1-1 and V is TRBV3-1 (or the pseudogene TRBV3-2); D uncertain. The V end lost 1 base, the J end lost 0 bases, and 9 bases lay between the germline ends. Germline CDR1 reads LGHDT; CDR2 reads YNNKEL (reference sequence). The CDR3 is 15 amino acids. CDR3 region: CASSQVGGLNTEAFF. DNA for the CDR3: TGTGCCAGCAGCCAAGTCGGAGGACTGAACACTGAAGCTTTCTTT.

The chain joins TRBV11-1 to TRBJ2-1; TRBD1 agrees at 7 bases. V was pared by 6 bases and J by 4 bases, with 9 bases of the junction left unmatched. In germline, CDR1 is SGHAT, CDR2 FQDESV (reference sequence). The CDR3 spans 15 residues. The CDR3 reads CASRRQGGGYNEQFF. The DNA of the CDR3 is TGTGCCAGCAGACGACAGGGTGGGGGTTACAATGAGCAGTTCTTC. Together with reference TRBV11-1 and TRBJ2-1, the CDR3 gives the full variable domain: EAEVAQSPRYKITEKSQAVAFWCDPISGHATLYWYRQILGQGPELLVQFQDESVVDDSQLPKDRFSAERLKGVDSTLKIQPAELGDSAMYLCASRRQGGGYNEQFFGPGTRLTVL.

The rearrangement joins TRBV11-2 to TRBJ2-7, with a tentative D call TRBD2 (5 bases). This CDR3 has 16 amino acids. Per germline, CDR1 SGHAT and CDR2 FQNNGV. Between the trimmed V and J ends, which lost 6 bases and 0 bases, there was a span of 18 bases. CDR3 in DNA: TGTGCCAGCAGTTCGGTACGGGGTAGGAGCTCCTACGAGCAGTACTTC. Translation gives CASSSVRGRSSYEQYF.

The chain is built from TRBV9 and TRBJ2-1; TRBD2 matches at 8 bases. The CDR3 has 15 amino acids. Trimming removed 5 bases from V and 6 bases from J; junction bases left unmatched: 10. The germline CDR1 and CDR2 sequences are SGDLS and YYNGEE. The CDR3 loop reads CASSSRSGSLNEQFF. CDR3 sequence (DNA): TGTGCCAGCAGTTCTCGGAGCGGGAGTCTCAATGAGCAGTTCTTC.

The V gene is TRBV5-8, the J gene TRBJ2-1; D may be TRBD1 (6 bases). From germline, CDR1 is SGHTS and CDR2 YDEGEE. Between the trimmed V and J ends, which lost 0 bases and 1 base, there was a span of 11 bases. The CDR3 is made up of 16 amino acids. The CDR3 coding sequence is TGTGCCAGCAGCTTGGCCCTCAGGGGATCCTACAATGAGCAGTTCTTC. This encodes CASSLALRGSYNEQFF.

V and J are TRBV19 and TRBJ1-2, with 8 bases lining up with TRBD1. The J segment lost 7 bases and the V segment lost 5 bases, leaving 12 bases of the junction unmatched. The germline V gene encodes CDR1 LNHDA and CDR2 SQIVND (reference sequence). CDR3 length equals 15 residues. In nucleotides, the CDR3 is TGTGCCAGTAGTTCCCTGGGACAGGAGTTGCTTGGCTACACCTTC. Translated: CASSSLGQELLGYTF.

The CDR3 spells CSVETGEPYTQYF. DNA of the CDR3: TGCAGCGTGGAAACCGGGGAACCCTATACGCAGTATTTT. This chain connects TRBV29-1 to TRBJ2-3; D might be TRBD2 (5 bases). The CDR3 consists of 13 residues. Trimming left V 6 bases short and J 7 bases short, with 17 bases between. Germline CDR1 and CDR2: SQVTM and ANQGSEA.

This chain joins TRBV19 and TRBJ2-2, with 10 bases matching TRBD2. This CDR3 is 15 amino acids long. Per germline, CDR1 LNHDA and CDR2 SQIVND (reference sequence). With 5 bases clipped from V and 5 bases from J, the junction kept 5 bases outside the gene matches. The DNA for the CDR3 is TGTGCCAGTAGTGTAGGGACTAGCGTGACCGGGGAGCTGTTTTTT. This translates into CASSVGTSVTGELFF.

Regarding this clone: One end of the junction does not line up with germline, which may come from a read error. This sequence joins TRBV7-7 and TRBJ2-7, with D unclear. The CDR3 covers 15 residues. Germline V lookup: CDR1 SSHAT, CDR2 FNYEAQ (reference sequence). The CDR3 sequence is CASSSGSPISYEQYF. Written as DNA, the CDR3 is TGTGCTAGCAGCTCCGGGTCCCCAATTTCCTACGAGCAGTACTTC.